Presented here are 24 T cell receptor beta chains from one specimen sequenced in a study of circulating CD8 cells and anti-PD-1 response in melanoma. From live CD3+CD8+TCRalphabeta+ cells, four PD-1 and/or TIGIT subsets were sorted. Using around 14 ng of total RNA, TCR libraries were made with the QIAseq Immune Repertoire TCR panel. TCRdb re-derived calls from the reads in MiXCR, one entry per CDR3 protein. Here the sample spans approximately 1,500 distinct CDR3 sequences, 8% to 9% being singletons. Sequences were derived from CD8+ T cells from PBMCs, sampled at baseline or after one month of anti-PD-1 therapy (not recorded which). These receptors were collected from a human donor with melanoma.

The V and J genes are TRBV12-3 or TRBV12-4 and TRBJ2-3; D gene uncertain. The germline V and J ends were trimmed by 5 bases and 0 bases, with 9 bases remaining between them. The CDR3 runs 14 residues. CDR3 protein: CASSRADSTDTQYF. The CDR3 nucleotides are TGTGCCAGCAGTCGGGCGGACAGCACAGATACGCAGTATTTT.

The rearrangement links TRBV19 to TRBJ2-1, with a tentative D call TRBD1 (6 bases). CDR3 length: 16 amino acids. The germline gives CDR1 LNHDA, CDR2 SQIVND (reference sequence). V gave up 1 base and J gave up 1 base, with 11 bases separating them. For the CDR3, the DNA is TGTGCCAGTAGTATAGGGGGGCAGGGGTCCTACAATGAGCAGTTCTTC. Translation gives CASSIGGQGSYNEQFF.

The chain links TRBV12-3 or TRBV12-4 to TRBJ2-2, with D perhaps matching TRBD1 (6 bases). The V end lost 6 bases, the J end lost 2 bases, and 13 bases lay between the germline ends. This CDR3 has 15 amino acids. CDR3 DNA: TGTGCCAGCAGGGCCGGGACATTCAACACCGGGGAGCTGTTTTTT. Translation gives CASRAGTFNTGELFF.

The V gene is TRBV19, the J gene TRBJ2-5, with D maybe TRBD2 (6 bases). This CDR3 spans 15 amino acids. Looked up from germline, CDR1 is LNHDA and CDR2 is SQIVND (reference sequence). V was clipped by 6 bases and J by 3 bases, with 17 bases between them. In DNA form, the CDR3 reads TGTGCCAGTAGGAGGTTAGCGGATATGAAAGAGACCCAGTACTTC. Translating it yields CASRRLADMKETQYF.

This clonotype is medium-sized. The chain has TRBV19 and TRBJ1-1, with unresolved D. V gave up 1 base and J gave up 0 bases, with 9 bases separating them. This CDR3 has 15 residues. Germline V gives CDR1 LNHDA, CDR2 SQIVND (reference sequence). The CDR3 coding sequence is TGTGCCAGTAGTATAGTAGCGGGTATGAACACTGAAGCTTTCTTT. Its translation: CASSIVAGMNTEAFF.

By frequency in the sample, this clonotype is medium-sized. This could be a read error, since a much larger clone is one nucleotide away. The chain couples TRBV6-5 to TRBJ1-5, with D tentatively TRBD1 (5 bases). The CDR3 is 13 amino acids. Trimming took 7 bases from V and 7 from J, leaving 14 bases between them. Germline V gene data show CDR1 as MNHEY and CDR2 as SVGAGI. DNA of the CDR3: TGTGCCAGCAAGGCGGGACCGGAGCAGCCCCAGCATTTT. Its translation is CASKAGPEQPQHF.

In its sample, this clonotype ranks as large. The chain employs TRBV28 and TRBJ2-1, with 7 bases that match TRBD2. Germline-derived CDR1 and CDR2 are MDHEN and SYDVKM. V was clipped by 8 bases and J by 6 bases; unmatched bases: 7. The CDR3 has 13 amino acids. Here the CDR3 DNA reads TGTGCCAGCGCACCGGGACTACCCAATGAGCAGTTCTTC. Protein: CASAPGLPNEQFF. The full variable domain, with the rest looked up from reference TRBV28 and TRBJ2-1, is DVKVTQSSRYLVKRTGEKVFLECVQDMDHENMFWYRQDPGLGLRLIYFSYDVKMKEKGDIPEGYSVSREKKERFSLILESASTNQTSMYLCASAPGLPNEQFFGPGTRLTVL.

By its share, this clonotype is medium-sized. J is TRBJ2-1 and V is TRBV19; D might be TRBD2 (6 bases). Trimming cost V 4 bases and J 0 bases, with 10 bases left between them. The CDR3 spans 15 residues. Germline loops: CDR1 LNHDA, CDR2 SQIVND (reference sequence). CDR3 DNA: TGTGCCAGTAGTAGTAGCGGTAGCTCCTACAATGAGCAGTTCTTC. Translated, it gives CASSSSGSSYNEQFF.

This clonotype has just a few counts. This chain joins TRBV24-1 and TRBJ2-4; D is uncertain. The CDR3 totals 13 residues. CDR1 KGHDR and CDR2 SFDVKD come from the germline V gene. CDR3 region: CSRGLWAKNIQYF. In nucleotides, the CDR3 is TGTTCACGTGGGCTCTGGGCCAAAAACATTCAGTACTTC.

By frequency in the sample, this clonotype is medium-sized. V and J are TRBV27 and TRBJ2-2, with TRBD1 as a possible D gene (5 bases). Germline lookup yields CDR1 MNHEY and CDR2 SMNVEV (reference sequence). The CDR3 length is 14 residues. V lost 5 bases to trimming and J lost 3 bases, with 10 bases between them. The CDR3, as DNA: TGTGCCAGCAGTCCGACAGTTCACACCGGGGAGCTGTTTTTT. It yields the protein CASSPTVHTGELFF.

Judged by abundance, this clonotype is large. The chain joins TRBV10-2 to TRBJ2-7; 7 nucleotides line up with TRBD1. The CDR3 is 14 residues long. In germline, CDR1 is WSHSY, CDR2 SAAADI. The trim removed 7 bases at V and 3 bases at J, leaving 9 bases unmatched. This CDR3 reads CASTPTGKFYEQYF. The CDR3 DNA is TGCGCCAGCACTCCGACAGGGAAGTTCTACGAGCAGTACTTC.

This clonotype is medium-sized within its sample. The rearrangement uses TRBV13 and TRBJ2-1, with D possibly called TRBD1 or TRBD2 (5 bases each). Per the germline V gene, CDR1 is PRHDT and CDR2 is FYEKMQ (reference sequence). This CDR3 spans 14 amino acids. The V end was cut by 7 bases, the J end by 4 bases, with 14 bases between. The CDR3 protein is CASNSGREYNEQFF. The CDR3 DNA sequence: TGTGCCAGCAACTCGGGCAGGGAGTACAATGAGCAGTTCTTC.

In this sample, this clonotype turned up a few times. The chain recombines TRBV12-3 or TRBV12-4 with TRBJ2-1, with D perhaps assigned TRBD1 or TRBD2 (6 bases each). The CDR3 is made up of 15 amino acids. Between the trimmed V and J ends, which lost 0 bases and 8 bases, there was a span of 14 bases. CDR3 nucleotides: TGTGCCAGCAGTTTAGCGGGGGGCTACTGGGATGAGCAGTTCTTC. It specifies CASSLAGGYWDEQFF.

J is TRBJ2-7 and V is TRBV19, with D tentatively TRBD1 (6 bases). Germline-derived CDR1 and CDR2 are LNHDA and SQIVND (reference sequence). Trimming took 3 bases from V and 3 from J, leaving 12 bases between them. The length of the CDR3 is 14 residues. The CDR3 DNA reads TGTGCCAGTAGTATGGGGCAGGGGTTCTACGAGCAGTACTTC. Translated: CASSMGQGFYEQYF.

DNA of the CDR3: TGTGCCAGTAGTAAAAGCTCCTACAATGAGCAGTTCTTC. It translates to CASSKSSYNEQFF. This chain links TRBV19 with TRBJ2-1; D unclear. Trimming removed 4 bases at V and 0 bases at J, with 4 bases between. CDR1 is LNHDA, CDR2 SQIVND, per germline (reference sequence). The CDR3 runs 13 residues. Full variable domain (outside the CDR3, taken from reference TRBV19 and TRBJ2-1): DGGITQSPKYLFRKEGQNVTLSCEQNLNHDAMYWYRQDPGQGLRLIYYSQIVNDFQKGDIAEGYSVSREKKESFPLTVTSAQKNPTAFYLCASSKSSYNEQFFGPGTRLTVL.

By share, this clonotype ranks as medium-sized. The CDR3 bases are TGTGCTAGTGGTTTGGTTTCGTTTAGCGGGGAAGAGACCCAGTACTTC. Protein: CASGLVSFSGEETQYF. The chain links TRBV12-5 to TRBJ2-5; 8 bases are shared with TRBD2. Germline V gene data show CDR1 as LGHNT and CDR2 as FRNRAP. The CDR3 is 16 amino acids. V gave up 0 bases and J gave up 3 bases; unmatched junction bases: 6. The full variable domain, with the rest looked up from reference TRBV12-5 and TRBJ2-5, is DARVTQTPRHKVTEMGQEVTMRCQPILGHNTVFWYRQTMMQGLELLAYFRNRAPLDDSGMPKDRFSAEMPDATLATLKIQPSEPRDSAVYFCASGLVSFSGEETQYFGPGTRLLVL.

Judged by abundance, this clonotype is medium-sized. The conserved final phenylalanine or tryptophan is absent from the CDR3, which likely points to a read error. The gene calls are TRBV2 and TRBJ1-2; the D gene is possibly TRBD1 (6 bases). Deletions cut 8 bases from V and 4 bases from J, with 23 bases between. In germline, CDR1 is SNHLY, CDR2 FYNNEI. This CDR3 has 16 residues. This chain's CDR3 is CASGGLDIGSLYGYTL. CDR3 bases: TGTGCCAGCGGGGGCTTGGACATCGGGTCCCTCTATGGCTACACCCTC.

By share of the sample, this clonotype is large (0.1 to 1%). This rearrangement joins TRBV12-5 to TRBJ2-3; 7 bases are a match to TRBD1. Germline V CDR1 and CDR2: LGHNT, FRNRAP. V dropped 5 bases and J dropped 3; count of bases not matched to a gene: 5. CDR3 size: 14 residues. For the CDR3, the DNA is TGTGCTAGTGGTGACGACAGGGTAACAGATACGCAGTATTTT. Its protein product is CASGDDRVTDTQYF.

This clonotype was found once. The germline gene is not matched at one end of the junction; a read error may be the cause. This sequence joins TRBV20-1 and TRBJ2-7; 8 nucleotides match TRBD2. Germline assignment: CDR1 DFQATT and CDR2 SNEGSKA (reference sequence). The CDR3 totals 15 residues. The CDR3 protein is CSATVPAGVTYEQYF. The CDR3 nucleotides read TGCAGTGCTACGGTACCAGCGGGGGTAACCTATGAGCAGTACTTC.

This clonotype rates as medium-sized. The chain uses TRBV4-3 and TRBJ2-7, with D perhaps assigned TRBD1 or TRBD2 (6 bases each). The germline V and J ends were trimmed by 2 bases and 5 bases, with 16 bases remaining between them. CDR1 LGHNA and CDR2 YSLEER come from the germline V gene. The CDR3 is 15 amino acids. CDR3 region: CASSQKGRRGDEQYF. DNA for the CDR3: TGCGCCAGCAGCCAAAAAGGCAGGAGGGGGGACGAGCAGTACTTC.

By share of the sample, this clonotype is medium-sized. This sequence joins TRBV2 and TRBJ1-2; maybe TRBD1 (5 bases). Deletions cut 1 base from V and 8 bases from J, with 8 bases between. This CDR3 is built from 12 residues. Germline values: CDR1 SNHLY, CDR2 FYNNEI. CDR3 residues: CASSEGREGYTF. In DNA form, the CDR3 reads TGTGCCAGCAGTGAAGGCAGGGAAGGCTACACCTTC.

By share of the sample, this clonotype is large. This rearrangement joins TRBV20-1 to TRBJ2-7; 11 nucleotides match TRBD2. CDR1 and CDR2 from the germline V gene are DFQATT and SNEGSKA (reference sequence). J lost 2 bases, V lost 4 bases, and 7 bases had no gene match. The CDR3 sequence is 15 residues long. The CDR3 loop is CSATVLAGVTYEQYF. In DNA form, the CDR3 reads TGCAGTGCTACGGTACTAGCGGGGGTAACCTACGAGCAGTACTTC.

J is TRBJ2-1 and V is TRBV19, with D possibly matching TRBD2 (5 bases). This CDR3 comprises 11 residues. V was shortened by 5 bases and J by 8 bases, with 7 bases between the two germline ends. Germline V gives CDR1 LNHDA, CDR2 SQIVND (reference sequence). The CDR3 sequence is CASSLGDEQFF. The DNA of the CDR3 is TGTGCCAGTAGTCTCGGGGATGAGCAGTTCTTC.

In its sample, this clonotype ranks as medium-sized. The chain uses TRBV19 and TRBJ1-2; 8 bases are a match to TRBD1. Germline V gene sequence: CDR1 LNHDA, CDR2 SQIVND (reference sequence). CDR3 length: 16 amino acids. Trimming removed 4 bases from V and 4 bases from J; junction bases left unmatched: 11. The CDR3 sequence: CASSTRTGSYSYGYTF. CDR3 in DNA: TGTGCCAGTAGTACAAGGACAGGGTCTTATAGCTATGGCTACACCTTC. Full variable domain (rest looked up from reference TRBV19 and TRBJ1-2): DGGITQSPKYLFRKEGQNVTLSCEQNLNHDAMYWYRQDPGQGLRLIYYSQIVNDFQKGDIAEGYSVSREKKESFPLTVTSAQKNPTAFYLCASSTRTGSYSYGYTFGSGTRLTVV.